Following are 23 T cell receptor beta chains from one sample sequenced in a study of CD4 and CD8 cells across lung adenocarcinoma regions. A single record per CDR3 protein comes from TCRdb applying MiXCR to the PCR reads. The sample shows roughly 25,000 distinct CDR3 sequences, 50% to 55% of them seen only once. Sequencing input: CD8+ T cells from the center of a lung tumor. These receptors originate from a male donor with lung adenocarcinoma. The CD4 and CD8 labels of this study may be unreliable.

With respect to this clonotype: Likely a read error: the CDR3 ends without its conserved phenylalanine or tryptophan. This chain joins TRBV10-2 and TRBJ2-5, with D perhaps given as TRBD1 or TRBD2 (5 bases each). Germline V gene data show CDR1 as WSHSY and CDR2 as SAAADI. This CDR3 contains 14 residues. Trimming removed 2 bases from V and 3 bases from J, with 10 bases in between. The CDR3 bases are TGCGCCAGCAGTGAGCCGGGGCCCGAAGAGACCCAGTACCCC. Residues: CASSEPGPEETQYP.

This clonotype has only one observation. At one boundary the junction diverges from the germline segment, which might be a read error. The J gene is TRBJ2-6, the V gene TRBV25-1; D might be TRBD2 (6 bases). The closer fit of TRBJ2-7 to the DNA end suggests the J call may be wrong. Germline CDR1 and CDR2: MGHDK and SYGVNS. This CDR3 is built from 14 residues. Here the CDR3 reads CRSRETGAKDMQYF. The CDR3 coding sequence is TGCCGCAGCAGGGAGACGGGAGCCAAAGACATGCAGTACTTC.

There are many counts of this clonotype. A junction end diverges from the germline sequence, so it may reflect a read error. The rearrangement joins TRBV6-1 to TRBJ1-6, with D hard to call. This CDR3 region has 13 residues. Germline V gene lookup returns CDR1 MNHNS and CDR2 SASEGT. DNA for the CDR3: TGTGCCAGCAGTGCCCTCTCTAATGCACCCCTCCACTTT. Translated, it gives CASSALSNAPLHF.

The chain couples TRBV6-1 to TRBJ2-4; tentatively, D is TRBD1 or TRBD2 (6 bases each). The V gene's germline CDR1 is MNHNS and CDR2 SASEGT. V was shortened by 2 bases and J by 8 bases, with 19 bases between the two germline ends. The CDR3 consists of 16 residues. DNA for the CDR3: TGTGCCAGCAGTGAATCGGGGACGGGGGCCGGGGACATTCAGTACTTC. This sequence encodes CASSESGTGAGDIQYF.

This chain links TRBV3-1 with TRBJ2-5; D unresolved. The germline V gene has CDR1 LGHDT and CDR2 YNNKEL (reference sequence). The CDR3 totals 14 residues. V lost 0 bases, J lost 2 bases, and 7 bases lay in between. DNA of the CDR3: TGTGCCAGCAGCCAAGAATGGGGTCAAGAGACCCAGTACTTC. Its translation: CASSQEWGQETQYF.

This clonotype was counted a few times. The chain has TRBV7-8 and TRBJ2-1, with D perhaps TRBD2 (5 bases). The J call is uncertain, as TRBJ2-5 better fits the DNA end. This CDR3 region has 14 residues. CDR1 is SGHVS, CDR2 FQNEAQ, per germline. The CDR3 spells CASSLGSSRETQYF. DNA of the CDR3: TGTGCCAGCAGCCTAGGGAGTAGCCGGGAGACCCAGTACTTC.

This clonotype was counted a few times. The V call is TRBV6-1, the J call TRBJ1-2; 10 bases are shared with TRBD1. CDR1 MNHNS and CDR2 SASEGT come from the germline V gene. The CDR3 has 16 amino acids. With V trimmed by 7 bases and J by 10 bases, 18 bases remained unmatched. CDR3: CASTLTGGGNFRDYTF. DNA for the CDR3: TGTGCCAGCACCCTGACAGGGGGCGGAAACTTTCGGGACTACACCTTC.

V and J are TRBV6-1 and TRBJ2-1; D gene unclear. This CDR3 region has 16 residues. The germline CDR1 and CDR2 sequences are MNHNS and SASEGT. V was clipped by 4 bases and J by 3 bases, with 16 bases between them. The DNA for the CDR3 is TGTGCCAGCAGTGGCGATTCCGCGGTAGACTACAATGAGCAGTTCTTC. Its translation is CASSGDSAVDYNEQFF.

This chain joins TRBV6-5 and TRBJ1-2; 8 bases line up with TRBD1. CDR3 size: 14 residues. The trim removed 4 bases at V and 4 bases at J, leaving 5 bases unmatched. Germline CDR1 reads MNHEY; CDR2 reads SVGAGI. For the CDR3, the DNA is TGTGCCAGCAGTTCAGACAGGGGTCCCTATGGCTACACCTTC. Encoded protein: CASSSDRGPYGYTF.

This clonotype was seen only a few times. This chain joins TRBV11-1 and TRBJ2-3, with a tentative D call TRBD1 (6 bases). Germline CDR1 is SGHAT and CDR2 is FQDESV (reference sequence). This CDR3 is built from 16 residues. V was clipped by 5 bases and J by 0 bases, with 15 bases between them. The CDR3 DNA reads as TGTGCCAGCAGCGCCGGGACAATTACTAGCACAGATACGCAGTATTTT. Amino acids: CASSAGTITSTDTQYF. Drawing the rest from reference TRBV11-1 and TRBJ2-3, the complete variable domain is EAEVAQSPRYKITEKSQAVAFWCDPISGHATLYWYRQILGQGPELLVQFQDESVVDDSQLPKDRFSAERLKGVDSTLKIQPAELGDSAMYLCASSAGTITSTDTQYFGPGTRLTVL.

As for this clonotype: At one of its ends the junction is not consistent with the germline gene, which may arise from a read error. V gene TRBV6-1 combines with J gene TRBJ2-3, with 7 bases lining up with TRBD2. Germline V gene sequence: CDR1 MNHNS, CDR2 SASEGT. The CDR3 totals 16 residues. The CDR3: CASREAGRGGADTQYF. For the CDR3, the DNA is TGTGCCAGCCGCGAAGCGGGGAGGGGAGGCGCAGATACGCAGTACTTT.

This chain uses TRBV6-1 with TRBJ2-5; no definite D call. The DNA end is a closer match to TRBJ2-7, so the J assignment may be wrong. The CDR3 length is 14 residues. From germline, CDR1 is MNHNS and CDR2 SASEGT. The CDR3 loop reads CASSGYSVTYEQYF. CDR3 DNA sequence: TGTGCCAGCAGTGGTTACAGCGTAACCTACGAGCAGTACTTC.

This clonotype is labeled medium-sized (0.01 to 0.1%). V gene TRBV6-5 combines with J gene TRBJ2-2; D unresolved. Germline CDR1 MNHEY, CDR2 SVGAGI. This CDR3 is 13 amino acids long. Deletions cut 8 bases from V and 1 base from J, with 8 bases between. The CDR3 region is CASGRVNTGELFF. CDR3 sequence (DNA): TGTGCCAGCGGCAGAGTGAACACCGGGGAGCTGTTTTTT.

Concerning this clonotype: An end of the junction differs from the germline gene, which may be a read error. This chain joins TRBV10-1 and TRBJ2-3; TRBD2 might be the D (6 bases). Per the germline V gene, CDR1 is WNHNN and CDR2 is SYGVQD (reference sequence). The CDR3 loop spans 15 amino acids. CDR3 sequence reads: CARGVLAGSNDTQYF. CDR3 coding DNA: TGCGCCAGGGGCGTACTGGCGGGATCGAACGATACGCAGTATTTC.

The chain has TRBV20-1 and TRBJ2-5; 7 bases line up with TRBD2. The J segment lost 7 bases and the V segment lost 6 bases, leaving 20 bases of the junction unmatched. The CDR3 spans 16 residues. Germline V gene lookup returns CDR1 DFQATT and CDR2 SNEGSKA (reference sequence). Here the CDR3 reads CSARVSGWPRGGTQYF. DNA of the CDR3: TGCAGTGCCCGGGTTAGCGGGTGGCCAAGAGGAGGGACCCAGTACTTC.

The chain uses TRBV27 and TRBJ2-1; possibly TRBD1 for D (5 bases). The J call could be wrong; TRBJ2-7 is a better fit for the DNA end. CDR3 length: 12 amino acids. Germline V gene lookup returns CDR1 MNHEY and CDR2 SMNVEV (reference sequence). The CDR3 protein is CASCDSSYEQYF. The CDR3 DNA follows: TGTGCCAGCTGTGACAGCTCCTACGAGCAGTACTTC.

The chain recombines TRBV6-1 with TRBJ2-3; 9 nucleotides line up with TRBD2. The J call may be incorrect, as the DNA end agrees better with TRBJ2-7. Germline CDR1 is MNHNS and CDR2 is SASEGT. CDR3 length equals 14 residues. The CDR3 loop reads CASRRAGGTDTQYF. CDR3 in DNA: TGTGCCAGCAGACGAGCGGGAGGCACAGATACGCAGTACTTC.

Regarding this clonotype: The germline gene is not matched at one end of the junction; a read error may be the cause. The chain combines TRBV6-1 with TRBJ2-3, with D possibly being TRBD1 or TRBD2 (7 bases each). Looked up from germline, CDR1 is MNHNS and CDR2 is SASEGT. The CDR3 contains 14 residues. The CDR3 here is CAGRGGGDTETQYF. In nucleotides, the CDR3 is TGTGCGGGCAGGGGGGGAGGGGACACAGAGACGCAGTATTTC.

CDR3 loop: CAISRTSGGNEQFF. The CDR3 nucleotides are TGTGCCATCAGTAGGACTAGCGGGGGCAATGAGCAGTTCTTC. This chain links TRBV10-3 with TRBJ2-1; 13 nucleotides align to TRBD2. Trimming took 5 bases from V and 6 from J; bases not matched to a gene: 1. CDR3 length equals 14 residues. Germline CDR1 is ENHRY and CDR2 is SYGVKD.

Within the sample, this clonotype is medium-sized. The chain links TRBV10-1 to TRBJ2-3, with TRBD1 matching over 11 bases. The CDR3 is made up of 14 amino acids. CDR1 and CDR2 (germline): WNHNN, SYGVQD (reference sequence). After removal of 5 bases from V and 4 bases from J, the junction contained 2 bases not matched to a gene. CDR3: CASSRTGGADTQYF. CDR3 nucleotide sequence: TGCGCCAGCAGTAGGACAGGGGGCGCAGATACGCAGTATTTT.

V gene TRBV6-1 combines with J gene TRBJ2-5; D is perhaps TRBD2 (6 bases). This CDR3 has 15 residues. Trimming pared 9 bases from V and 4 bases from J, leaving 21 bases between. Germline-derived CDR1 and CDR2 are MNHNS and SASEGT. CDR3 sequence: CARGLGGSDGETQYF. CDR3 DNA: TGTGCCAGGGGCCTTGGGGGGAGTGACGGAGAGACCCAGTACTTC.

The chain joins TRBV12-5 to TRBJ2-1, with D unresolved. The V and J ends lost 0 bases and 7 bases respectively, with 7 bases between them. The CDR3 extends over 13 amino acids. Germline V gives CDR1 LGHNT, CDR2 FRNRAP. CDR3 DNA sequence: TGTGCTAGTGGTTTGGTAGTGGGGAATGAGCAGTTCTTC. This codes for CASGLVVGNEQFF.

The chain carries TRBV6-1 and TRBJ2-1; TRBD1 aligns across 9 bases. Germline V lookup: CDR1 MNHNS, CDR2 SASEGT. CDR3 length equals 16 residues. V was pared by 3 bases and J by 3 bases, with 6 bases of the junction left unmatched. CDR3: CASSEPGTGYYNEQFF. DNA of the CDR3: TGTGCCAGCAGTGAGCCCGGGACAGGGTACTACAATGAGCAGTTCTTC.